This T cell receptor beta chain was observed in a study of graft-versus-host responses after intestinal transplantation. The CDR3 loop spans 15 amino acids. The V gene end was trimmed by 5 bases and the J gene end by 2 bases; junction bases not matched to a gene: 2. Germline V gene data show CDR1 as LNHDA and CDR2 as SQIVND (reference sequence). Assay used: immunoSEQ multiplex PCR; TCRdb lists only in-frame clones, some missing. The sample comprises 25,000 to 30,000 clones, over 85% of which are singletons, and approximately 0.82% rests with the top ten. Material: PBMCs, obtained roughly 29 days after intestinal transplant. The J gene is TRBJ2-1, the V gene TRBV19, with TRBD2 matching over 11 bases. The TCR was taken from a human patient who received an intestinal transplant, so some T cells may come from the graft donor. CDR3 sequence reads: CASSLAGGTYNEQFF. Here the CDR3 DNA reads TGTGCCAGTAGTCTAGCGGGGGGTACCTACAATGAGCAGTTCTTC.